This T cell receptor beta chain originates from a study of neurological immune-mediated disorders. Overall study findings and caveats: HTLV-1-associated myelopathy had the most TCR clonal expansion, and multiple sclerosis had the least, less than healthy controls. CDR3 amino acid sequences of expanded clones were not shared across subjects, a result suggesting private repertoires in all groups.

The cDNA was synthesized by 5'RACE incorporating 10-nucleotide random UMIs. In TCRdb, the 5' RACE reads were re-called with MiXCR into one record per CDR3 protein. This table holds 100,000 or so distinct CDR3 sequences, approximately 13% found once. Time point given: longitudinal time-point 2. About this clonotype: Its specificity is unknown.

The sample comprised PBMCs. The receptor comes from a female donor with HTLV-1-associated myelopathy (HAM/TSP).

The CDR3 bases are TGTGCCAGCACTAGACAGTCAATGTACCGGCCCCAGCATTTT. Translation gives CASTRQSMYRPQHF. The chain links TRBV12-3 or TRBV12-4 to TRBJ1-5, with a tentative D call TRBD1 (5 bases). This CDR3 has 14 amino acids. Trimming pared 7 bases from V and 9 bases from J, leaving 19 bases between.